Each of the 21 T cell receptor beta chains below was sequenced from the same sample in a study of CD8+CD57+ T cells in acquired aplastic anemia. The template for TCR beta VDJ and CDR3 sequence profiling was genomic DNA. TCRdb ran MiXCR on the reads and lists one entry per CDR3 protein. The data hold approximately 200,000 distinct CDR3 sequences, with 60% to 65% observed a single time. Sequencing was carried out using sorted CD4+, CD8+, or CD8+CD57+ T cells (not recorded which) from PBMCs. The receptors were gathered from a human donor in good health.

The genes are TRBV24-1 and TRBJ1-4, with 7 positions matching TRBD1. CDR1 is KGHDR and CDR2 is SFDVKD in the germline V gene. This CDR3 region has 17 residues. J lost 7 bases, V lost 4 bases, and 14 bases had no gene match. As DNA, the CDR3 is TGTGCCACCAGTGAGTATGCGACCGGGACAGTGCCTGAAAAACTGTTTTTT. Protein sequence: CATSEYATGTVPEKLFF.

In its sample, this clonotype was seen many times. The chain is built from TRBV7-2 and TRBJ2-1; TRBD2 is a possible D gene (7 bases). CDR3 length: 17 amino acids. Trimming left V 5 bases short and J 2 bases short, with 19 bases between. Germline CDR1 and CDR2: SGHTA and FQGNSA. CDR3 DNA sequence: TGTGCCAGCAGCGTTCACTTTGGGGGGGGCGCCTACAATGAGCAGTTCTTC. It codes for CASSVHFGGGAYNEQFF.

Turning to this clonotype: A read error is possible here, since a much larger clone lies one base away. V and J are TRBV6-2 or TRBV6-3 and TRBJ2-7; 11 bases line up with TRBD1. This CDR3 has 15 residues. The germline V gene has CDR1 MNHEY and CDR2 SVGEGT. The CDR3 region is CTSSFQDRGHHEQYF. In DNA form, the CDR3 reads TGTACCAGCAGTTTCCAGGACAGGGGGCACCACGAGCAGTACTTC.

The chain recombines TRBV20-1 with TRBJ2-3; 8 nucleotides align to TRBD2. This CDR3 is 16 amino acids long. The junction had 6 bases not matched to a gene; V was cut back by 1 base and J by 0 bases. The germline V gene encodes CDR1 DFQATT and CDR2 SNEGSKA (reference sequence). The CDR3 nucleotides read TGCAGTGCTAGAGTGGGACTAGGCGGTAGCACAGATACGCAGTATTTT. It translates to CSARVGLGGSTDTQYF.

The J gene is TRBJ1-1, the V gene TRBV10-3; TRBD1 agrees at 8 bases. This CDR3 is built from 14 residues. V lost 5 bases and J lost 4; bases outside the gene matches: 6. The germline gives CDR1 ENHRY, CDR2 SYGVKD. For the CDR3, the DNA is TGTGCCATCAGTCACAGGGGGATGAGCACTGAAGCTTTCTTT. Amino acid sequence: CAISHRGMSTEAFF.

In its sample, this clonotype was seen many times. The chain combines TRBV5-8 with TRBJ2-7; D call uncertain. Per germline, CDR1 SGHTS and CDR2 YDEGEE. The CDR3 contains 13 residues. V was pared by 4 bases and J by 2 bases, with 10 bases between. CDR3 protein: CASSVSPAYEQYF. CDR3 sequence (DNA): TGTGCCAGCAGCGTCTCCCCAGCCTACGAGCAGTACTTC.

This clonotype occurred a few times. The chain combines TRBV20-1 with TRBJ2-3; D possibly corresponds to TRBD2 (6 bases). This CDR3 is 13 amino acids long. Trimming took off 3 bases at V and 1 base at J, with 8 bases between the two ends. Germline CDR1 DFQATT, CDR2 SNEGSKA (reference sequence). CDR3 nucleotide sequence: TGCAGTGCTAGGGGCGGGGGCACAGATACGCAGTATTTT. As protein: CSARGGGTDTQYF.

This clonotype was recorded a few times. The rearrangement uses TRBV7-8 and TRBJ1-1; D is uncertain. The CDR3 length is 15 residues. From germline, CDR1 is SGHVS and CDR2 FQNEAQ. V lost 2 bases to trimming and J lost 1 base, with 11 bases between them. The CDR3 sequence: CASSLLRAANTEAFF. In DNA form, the CDR3 reads TGTGCCAGCAGCTTATTGAGGGCGGCGAACACTGAAGCTTTCTTT.

This clonotype was observed a few times. This rearrangement joins TRBV28 to TRBJ1-5; D gene ambiguous. The CDR3 contains 15 residues. Germline CDR1 MDHEN, CDR2 SYDVKM. Trimming shortened V by 3 bases and J by 1 base, and 10 bases separated the two germline ends. CDR3 bases: TGTGCCAGCAGTTTTTGGGGAGTAAGCAATCAGCCCCAGCATTTT. Translation gives CASSFWGVSNQPQHF. The complete variable domain, with remaining parts taken from reference TRBV28 and TRBJ1-5, reads DVKVTQSSRYLVKRTGEKVFLECVQDMDHENMFWYRQDPGLGLRLIYFSYDVKMKEKGDIPEGYSVSREKKERFSLILESASTNQTSMYLCASSFWGVSNQPQHFGDGTRLSIL.

Many counts were recorded for this clonotype. This chain joins TRBV19 and TRBJ2-1; 8 bases line up with TRBD2. CDR1 and CDR2 from the germline V gene are LNHDA and SQIVND (reference sequence). V lost 1 base to trimming and J lost 4 bases; unmatched junction nucleotides: 3. The CDR3 has 15 amino acids. The CDR3 sequence: CASSIASGGYNEQFF. The CDR3 nucleotides read TGTGCCAGTAGTATAGCGAGCGGGGGTTACAATGAGCAGTTCTTC. The whole variable domain, filled in from reference TRBV19 and TRBJ2-1, reads DGGITQSPKYLFRKEGQNVTLSCEQNLNHDAMYWYRQDPGQGLRLIYYSQIVNDFQKGDIAEGYSVSREKKESFPLTVTSAQKNPTAFYLCASSIASGGYNEQFFGPGTRLTVL.

The V gene is TRBV13, the J gene TRBJ2-7; D gene uncertain. Germline V gene data show CDR1 as PRHDT and CDR2 as FYEKMQ (reference sequence). Trimming stripped 0 bases from V and 7 bases from J, with 16 bases between. CDR3 length: 15 residues. The CDR3 DNA is TGTGCCAGCAGCTTAGGACCCGACGACCCTTCTGAGCAGTACTTC. Translation: CASSLGPDDPSEQYF. Supplemented by reference TRBV13 and TRBJ2-7, the full variable domain reads AAGVIQSPRHLIKEKRETATLKCYPIPRHDTVYWYQQGPGQDPQFLISFYEKMQSDKGSIPDRFSAQQFSDYHSELNMSSLELGDSALYFCASSLGPDDPSEQYFGPGTRLTVT.

This clonotype was seen a few times. The chain links TRBV18 to TRBJ1-4, with D tentatively TRBD1 (6 bases). The CDR3 consists of 18 residues. Germline V CDR1 and CDR2: KGHSH, LQKENI. V was shortened by 3 bases and J by 3 bases, with 20 bases between the two germline ends. CDR3 in amino acids: CASSPRSPAGAPNEKLFF. In DNA, the CDR3 is TGTGCCAGCTCACCTCGTTCTCCCGCGGGGGCACCTAATGAAAAACTGTTTTTT. Based on the CDR3 plus reference TRBV18 and TRBJ1-4, the full variable domain is NAGVMQNPRHLVRRRGQEARLRCSPMKGHSHVYWYRQLPEEGLKFMVYLQKENIIDESGMPKERFSAEFPKEGPSILRIQQVVRGDSAAYFCASSPRSPAGAPNEKLFFGSGTQLSVL.

The V gene is TRBV5-1, the J gene TRBJ1-2; perhaps TRBD1 as D (5 bases). Trimming removed 4 bases at V and 8 bases at J, with 15 bases between. This CDR3 has 13 amino acids. Germline V gives CDR1 SGHRS, CDR2 YFSETQ. CDR3 region: CASSPDGTSGYTF. The DNA of the CDR3 is TGCGCCAGCAGCCCGGACGGGACTAGCGGCTACACCTTC.

Only one count was recorded for this clonotype. The chain uses TRBV5-1 and TRBJ1-1; TRBD1 matches at 7 bases. With V trimmed by 2 bases and J by 3 bases, 1 base remained unmatched. The germline CDR1 and CDR2 sequences are SGHRS and YFSETQ. The CDR3 contains 13 residues. CDR3 in DNA: TGCGCCAGCAGCTTCGACAGGGACACTGAAGCTTTCTTT. Encoded protein: CASSFDRDTEAFF. Based on the CDR3 plus reference TRBV5-1 and TRBJ1-1, the full variable domain is KAGVTQTPRYLIKTRGQQVTLSCSPISGHRSVSWYQQTPGQGLQFLFEYFSETQRNKGNFPGRFSGRQFSNSRSEMNVSTLELGDSALYLCASSFDRDTEAFFGQGTRLTVV.

Only a few counts were recorded for this clonotype. This chain joins TRBV7-2 and TRBJ2-3, with 8 bases lining up with TRBD1. V was clipped by 2 bases and J by 1 base; unmatched bases: 2. CDR1 SGHTA and CDR2 FQGNSA come from the germline V gene. The CDR3 consists of 15 residues. In DNA, the CDR3 is TGTGCCAGCAGCTTACAGGGGGCCCGCACAGATACGCAGTATTTT. It yields the protein CASSLQGARTDTQYF.

As for this clonotype: The conserved phenylalanine or tryptophan normally closing the CDR3 is absent here, so this likely arose from a read error. This chain joins TRBV10-2 and TRBJ1-1, with D unclear. CDR1 and CDR2 (germline): WSHSY, SAAADI. The CDR3 spans 11 residues. CDR3 sequence (DNA): TGTGCCAGCAGTTTTTCGACTGAAGCTTTCTCT. Protein: CASSFSTEAFS.

The chain combines TRBV20-1 with TRBJ2-7; 8 nucleotides align to TRBD2. The CDR3 spans 14 residues. The germline CDR1 and CDR2 sequences are DFQATT and SNEGSKA (reference sequence). V shed 0 bases and J 3 bases; nucleotides not matched to a gene: 4. The CDR3 loop is CSARDPAGGYEQYF. Here the CDR3 DNA reads TGCAGTGCTAGAGATCCCGCGGGGGGCTACGAGCAGTACTTC.

The chain couples TRBV12-3 or TRBV12-4 to TRBJ1-4; 12 bases align to TRBD1. V lost 2 bases and J lost 9; bases outside the gene matches: 4. This CDR3 has 15 residues. The CDR3 nucleotides are TGTGCCAGCAGTTTACCCCGGGACAGGGGGCAAAAACTGTTTTTT. Protein product: CASSLPRDRGQKLFF.

This clonotype has a single count. The chain links TRBV20-1 to TRBJ1-1; D remains ambiguous. V gave up 4 bases and J gave up 0 bases, with 12 bases separating them. The CDR3 has 14 residues. The germline gives CDR1 DFQATT, CDR2 SNEGSKA (reference sequence). The CDR3 DNA follows: TGCAGTGCTAATCGACGGATCATGAACACTGAAGCTTTCTTT. This codes for CSANRRIMNTEAFF.

The CDR3 region is CSASRGARAGNTIYF. DNA of the CDR3: TGCAGTGCTAGTCGAGGTGCCAGGGCTGGAAACACCATATATTTT. The chain joins TRBV20-1 to TRBJ1-3, with a possible D match to TRBD1 (5 bases). CDR1 is DFQATT and CDR2 is SNEGSKA in the germline V gene (reference sequence). Trimming stripped 3 bases from V and 2 bases from J, with 14 bases between. CDR3 size: 15 residues.

This clonotype has a single count. An end of the junction does not agree with germline; a read error may underlie this. The rearrangement links TRBV5-6 to TRBJ2-1, with TRBD2 as a possible D gene (6 bases). The CDR3 is 12 residues long. Germline CDR1 and CDR2: SGHDT and YYEEEE. Written as DNA, the CDR3 is TGCGCCAGCAGCGGGTTGGCCAATGAGCAGTTCTTC. It is translated as CASSGLANEQFF.